Listed below are T cell receptor beta chains from one sample, sequenced in a study of T cell changes during pregnancy in multiple sclerosis. Sequencing used immunoSEQ multiplex PCR; TCRdb keeps in-frame clones, though not all of them. The data hold about 93,000 clones, with around 92% observed a single time. The sequencing used peripheral blood, collected after pregnancy. All receptors come from a female donor with multiple sclerosis, enrolled in a pregnancy study. Each CDR3 is given with its conserved first and last residue. Each record gives: J gene, clone size, V gene, D gene, CDR3 DNA, CDR3 protein. D genes are given only for firm matches. A clone size is listed for some rows: how often the clone was seen (once, few, many), or a class if it is expanded.

J: TRBJ2-1
size: -
V: TRBV30
D: -
DNA: TGTGCCTGGAGTCGAGGGAGAAGCTCCTACAATGAGCAGTTCTTC
CDR3: CAWSRGRSSYNEQFF

J: TRBJ2-7
size: few
V: TRBV11-2
D: -
DNA: TGTGCCAGCAGCTTAGGGGGTCGGGACTACGAGCAGTACTTC
CDR3: CASSLGGRDYEQYF

J: TRBJ1-5
size: -
V: TRBV5-1
D: -
DNA: TGCGCCAGCAGCTTCGAGGGCGGGAATCAGCCCCAGCATTTT
CDR3: CASSFEGGNQPQHF

J: TRBJ1-3
size: -
V: TRBV7-6
D: -
DNA: TGTGCCAGCAGCTTAGGGGGCGCGGAAAACACCATATATTTT
CDR3: CASSLGGAENTIYF

J: TRBJ1-1
size: -
V: TRBV19
D: TRBD1
DNA: TGTGCCAGTAGTACAACCGGGACAGGGGATTCTGAAGCTTTCTTT
CDR3: CASSTTGTGDSEAFF

J: TRBJ1-2
size: -
V: TRBV6-5
D: -
DNA: TGTGCCAGCAGTTACTCGAGCAACTATGGCTACACCTTC
CDR3: CASSYSSNYGYTF

J: TRBJ1-3
size: -
V: TRBV11-2
D: -
DNA: TGTGCCAGCAGCTTAGGTACCAGGGTCGGAAACACCATATATTTT
CDR3: CASSLGTRVGNTIYF

J: TRBJ2-7
size: -
V: TRBV5-4
D: TRBD2
DNA: TGTGCCAGCAGTCTAGGACTAGCCGAGCAGTACTTC
CDR3: CASSLGLAEQYF

J: TRBJ1-1
size: -
V: TRBV6-1
D: -
DNA: TGTGCCAGCATCACAGGGAGTTCGAACACTGAAGCTTTCTTT
CDR3: CASITGSSNTEAFF

J: TRBJ2-1
size: -
V: TRBV4-3
D: TRBD1
DNA: TGCGCCAGCAGCCAGGGGACAGCATCCTACAATGAGCAGTTCTTC
CDR3: CASSQGTASYNEQFF

J: TRBJ2-2
size: many
V: TRBV4-3
D: -
DNA: TGCGCCAGCAGCCAATTTTTGGACAGCTTCACCGGGGAGCTGTTTTTT
CDR3: CASSQFLDSFTGELFF

J: TRBJ1-6
size: -
V: TRBV30
D: TRBD1
DNA: TGTGCCTGGAGTGGAGGGACAGGGGGCTTCTATAATTCACCCCTCCACTTT
CDR3: CAWSGGTGGFYNSPLHF

J: TRBJ1-2
size: -
V: TRBV9
D: -
DNA: TGTGCCAGCAGCGTAGAGGCCGGCAGGGGATCCGATGGCTACACCTTC
CDR3: CASSVEAGRGSDGYTF

J: TRBJ2-3
size: -
V: TRBV5-1
D: -
DNA: TGCGCCAGCAGCTTGGGATTGGACTCTAGCACAGATACGCAGTATTTT
CDR3: CASSLGLDSSTDTQYF

J: TRBJ2-2
size: once
V: TRBV4-1
D: TRBD2
DNA: TGCGCCAGCAGCCAAGATCCAGGCCCGCCGGGAGGACCACCCGGGGAGCTGTTTTTT
CDR3: CASSQDPGPPGGPPGELFF

J: TRBJ2-7
size: once
V: TRBV6-1
D: -
DNA: TGTGCCAGCACAGGTGTCTACGAGCAGTACTTC
CDR3: CASTGVYEQYF

J: TRBJ2-1
size: -
V: TRBV7-2
D: TRBD2
DNA: TGTGCCAGCAGCCAGGGACTAGCGTCGTCCAATGAGCAGTTCTTC
CDR3: CASSQGLASSNEQFF

J: TRBJ2-2
size: once
V: TRBV9
D: TRBD1
DNA: TGTGCCAGCAGCGTAGACAGGGGTATTGGGGACACCGGGGAGCTGTTTTTT
CDR3: CASSVDRGIGDTGELFF

J: TRBJ2-3
size: -
V: TRBV18
D: -
DNA: TGTGCCAGCTCCCTGCACTTAGCTAGTCACAGCACAGATACGCAGTATTTT
CDR3: CASSLHLASHSTDTQYF

J: TRBJ1-1
size: -
V: TRBV6-1
D: TRBD1
DNA: TGTGCCAGCAGCTGGGACAGGCTGAACACTGAAGCTTTCTTT
CDR3: CASSWDRLNTEAFF

J: TRBJ2-1
size: -
V: TRBV30
D: -
DNA: TGTGCCTGGAGTGGGAGTAAAACTTCGACCGACAATGAGCAGTTCTTC
CDR3: CAWSGSKTSTDNEQFF

J: TRBJ1-1
size: -
V: TRBV30
D: TRBD1
DNA: TGTGCCTGGAGTAGGGGACAGGGGAACCGGAAAGCTTTCTTT
CDR3: CAWSRGQGNRKAFF

J: TRBJ1-6
size: -
V: TRBV30
D: -
DNA: TGTGCCTGGACCTATTGGACAGATAATTCACCCCTCCACTTT
CDR3: CAWTYWTDNSPLHF